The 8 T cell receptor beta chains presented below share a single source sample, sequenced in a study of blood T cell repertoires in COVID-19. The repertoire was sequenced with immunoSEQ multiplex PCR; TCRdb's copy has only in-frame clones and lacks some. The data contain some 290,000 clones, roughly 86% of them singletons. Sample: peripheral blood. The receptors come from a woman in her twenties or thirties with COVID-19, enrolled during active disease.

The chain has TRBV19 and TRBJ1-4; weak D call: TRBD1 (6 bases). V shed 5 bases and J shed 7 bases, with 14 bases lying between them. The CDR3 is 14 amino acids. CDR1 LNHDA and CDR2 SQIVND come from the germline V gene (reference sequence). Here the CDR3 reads CASSSQGGVEKLFF. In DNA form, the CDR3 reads TGTGCCAGTAGTTCACAGGGAGGGGTTGAAAAACTGTTTTTT.

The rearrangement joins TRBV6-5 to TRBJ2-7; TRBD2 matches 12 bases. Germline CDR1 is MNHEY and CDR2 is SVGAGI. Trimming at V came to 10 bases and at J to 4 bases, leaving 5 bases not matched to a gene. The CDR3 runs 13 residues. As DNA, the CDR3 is TGTGCCACCAGACTAGCGGGAGAATACGAGCAGTACTTC. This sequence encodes CATRLAGEYEQYF.

CDR3 sequence reads: CATSGSLAGEYEQYF. DNA for the CDR3: TGTGCCACCTCCGGATCACTAGCGGGAGAATACGAGCAGTACTTC. The chain combines TRBV10-3 with TRBJ2-7; TRBD2 matches 11 bases. The CDR3 has 15 amino acids. Germline V gene data show CDR1 as ENHRY and CDR2 as SYGVKD. J was trimmed by 4 bases and V by 10 bases; bases with no gene match: 12.

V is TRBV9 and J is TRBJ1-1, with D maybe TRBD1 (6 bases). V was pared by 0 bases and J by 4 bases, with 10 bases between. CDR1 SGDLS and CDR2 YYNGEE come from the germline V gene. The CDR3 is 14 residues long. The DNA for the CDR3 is TGTGCCAGCAGCGTAGCCGCAGGGGCCACTGAAGCTTTCTTT. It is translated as CASSVAAGATEAFF.

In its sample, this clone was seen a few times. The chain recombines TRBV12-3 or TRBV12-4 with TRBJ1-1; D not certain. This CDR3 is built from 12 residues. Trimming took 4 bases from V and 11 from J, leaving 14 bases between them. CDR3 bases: TGTGCCAGCAGTTGGTGGGCTGGTGAGGCTTTCTTT. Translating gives CASSWWAGEAFF.

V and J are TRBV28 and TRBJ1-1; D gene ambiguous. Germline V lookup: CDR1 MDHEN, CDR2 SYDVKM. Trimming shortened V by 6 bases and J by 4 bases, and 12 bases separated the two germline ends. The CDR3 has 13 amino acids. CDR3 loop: CASRRQEGTEAFF. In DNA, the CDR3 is TGTGCCAGCAGACGACAAGAGGGCACTGAAGCTTTCTTT.

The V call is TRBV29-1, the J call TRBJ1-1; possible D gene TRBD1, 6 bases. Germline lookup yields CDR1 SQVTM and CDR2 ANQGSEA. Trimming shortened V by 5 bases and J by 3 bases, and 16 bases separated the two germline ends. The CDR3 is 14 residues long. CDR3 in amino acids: CSVTYRAGYTEAFF. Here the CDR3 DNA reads TGCAGCGTTACATACAGGGCCGGGTACACTGAAGCTTTCTTT.

CDR3 nucleotide sequence: TGTGCCAGCAATAGGGGGAGCGAGCCCACAGATACGCAGTATTTT. Translation: CASNRGSEPTDTQYF. The chain recombines TRBV6-5 with TRBJ2-3; D might be TRBD1 (6 bases). Germline CDR1 and CDR2: MNHEY and SVGAGI. The CDR3 totals 15 residues. V was trimmed by 7 bases and J by 2 bases, leaving 16 bases between them.